This paragraph covers one T cell receptor (beta chain) sequence. The antigen remains unidentified. This entry comes from a study of siplizumab effects on memory and regulatory T cells. Trimming cost V 1 base and J 3 bases; bases outside gene matches: 2. The CDR3 extends over 16 amino acids. Germline CDR1 SGHVS, CDR2 FQNEAQ. The study took a few donor pairs, and their unstimulated naive, memory, effector memory and TEMRA subsets were sequenced. Data came from immunoSEQ multiplex PCR; TCRdb stores just in-frame clones and leaves some out. The sample has 20,000 to 30,000 clones, roughly 88% seen once. Overall study results and limits: Suppressive activity of Tregs proliferating in siplizumab cultures remained unconfirmed.

The chain carries TRBV7-8 and TRBJ2-7; TRBD2 aligns across 14 bases. The origin of this receptor is a human donor in good health. Sequencing was performed on memory CD4+ T cells sorted from blood. As DNA, the CDR3 is TGTGCCAGCAGCTTAGTGGGGACTAGCGGGAGCTACGAGCAGTACTTC. It yields the protein CASSLVGTSGSYEQYF.